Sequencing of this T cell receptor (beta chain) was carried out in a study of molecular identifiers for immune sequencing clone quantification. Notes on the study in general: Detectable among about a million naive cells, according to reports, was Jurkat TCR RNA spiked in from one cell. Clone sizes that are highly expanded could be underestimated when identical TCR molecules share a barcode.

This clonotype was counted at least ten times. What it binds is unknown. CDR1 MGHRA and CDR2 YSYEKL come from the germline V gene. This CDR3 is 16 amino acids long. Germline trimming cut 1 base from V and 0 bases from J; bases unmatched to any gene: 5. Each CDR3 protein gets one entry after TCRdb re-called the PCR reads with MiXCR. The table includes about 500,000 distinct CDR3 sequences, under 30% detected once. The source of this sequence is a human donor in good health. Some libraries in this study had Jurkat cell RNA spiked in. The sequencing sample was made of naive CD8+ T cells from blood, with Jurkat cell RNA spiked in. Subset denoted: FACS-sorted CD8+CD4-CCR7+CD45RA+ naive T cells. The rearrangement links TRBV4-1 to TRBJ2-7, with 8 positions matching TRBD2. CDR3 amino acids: CASSQVSGASSYEQYF. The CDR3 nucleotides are TGCGCCAGCAGCCAAGTTAGCGGGGCCAGCTCCTACGAGCAGTACTTC.